The next 2 T cell receptor beta chains were all read from a single sample in a study of shared clonotypes between healthy human individuals. Only in-frame clones appear in the TCRdb table, and some are missing; sequencing was by immunoSEQ multiplex PCR. Here the sample spans about 1.1 million clones, 70% to 85% being singletons. The sample consisted of memory CD4+ T cells from PBMCs. The subset here: CD45RA-negative fraction. The receptors here all came from a man between 18 and 35 years old in good health. Some clones in this sample may be carry-over from other donors' samples.

A single count supports this clone. The sample has other DNA sequences that encode this CDR3 too. This chain connects TRBV6-1 to TRBJ2-3, with 10 bases that match TRBD1. The germline V gene has CDR1 MNHNS and CDR2 SASEGT. The CDR3 totals 14 residues. Losses at the gene ends were 3 bases for V and 6 bases for J; bases not matched to a gene: 3. The CDR3 loop reads CASSEGQGTDTQYF. CDR3 DNA: TGTGCCAGCAGTGAGGGACAGGGGACCGATACGCAGTATTTT.

The chain recombines TRBV20-1 with TRBJ2-1, with D tentatively TRBD2 (5 bases). Germline V gene data show CDR1 as DFQATT and CDR2 as SNEGSKA (reference sequence). The CDR3 runs 11 residues. V lost 3 bases, J lost 12 bases, and 12 bases lay in between. The CDR3 DNA reads as TGCAGTGCTAGCTTAGATGAGGGGCAGTTCTTC. Translated: CSASLDEGQFF.